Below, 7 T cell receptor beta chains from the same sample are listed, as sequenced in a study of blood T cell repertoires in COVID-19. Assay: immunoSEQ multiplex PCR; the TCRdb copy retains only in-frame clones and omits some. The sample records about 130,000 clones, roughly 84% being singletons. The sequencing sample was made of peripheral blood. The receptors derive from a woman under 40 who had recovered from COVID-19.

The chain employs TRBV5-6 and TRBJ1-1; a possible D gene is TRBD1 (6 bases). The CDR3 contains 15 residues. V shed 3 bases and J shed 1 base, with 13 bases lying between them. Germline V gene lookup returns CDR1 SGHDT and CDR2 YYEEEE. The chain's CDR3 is CASSSGARGNTEAFF. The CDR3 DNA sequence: TGTGCCAGCAGCTCAGGGGCCCGAGGGAACACTGAAGCTTTCTTT.

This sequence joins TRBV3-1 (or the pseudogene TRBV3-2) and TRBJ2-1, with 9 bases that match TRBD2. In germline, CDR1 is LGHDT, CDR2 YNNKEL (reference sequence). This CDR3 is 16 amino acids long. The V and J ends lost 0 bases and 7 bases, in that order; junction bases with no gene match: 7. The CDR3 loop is CASSQDAGGPWNEQFF. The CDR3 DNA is TGTGCCAGCAGCCAAGATGCGGGGGGGCCCTGGAATGAGCAGTTCTTC.

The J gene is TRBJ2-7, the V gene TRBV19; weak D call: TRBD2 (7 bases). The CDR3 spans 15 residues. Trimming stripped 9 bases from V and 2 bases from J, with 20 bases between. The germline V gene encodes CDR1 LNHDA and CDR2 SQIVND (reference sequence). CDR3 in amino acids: CASSRGGSPTYEQYF. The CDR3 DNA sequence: TGTGCCAGCTCTAGGGGGGGTAGCCCCACCTACGAGCAGTACTTC. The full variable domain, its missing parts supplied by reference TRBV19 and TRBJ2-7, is DGGITQSPKYLFRKEGQNVTLSCEQNLNHDAMYWYRQDPGQGLRLIYYSQIVNDFQKGDIAEGYSVSREKKESFPLTVTSAQKNPTAFYLCASSRGGSPTYEQYFGPGTRLTVT.

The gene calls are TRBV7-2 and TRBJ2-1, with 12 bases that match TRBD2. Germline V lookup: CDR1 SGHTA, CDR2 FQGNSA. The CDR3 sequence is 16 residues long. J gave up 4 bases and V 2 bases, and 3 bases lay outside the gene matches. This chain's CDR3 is CASSLTSGGTYNEQFF. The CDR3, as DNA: TGTGCCAGCAGCTTAACTAGCGGGGGGACGTACAATGAGCAGTTCTTC.

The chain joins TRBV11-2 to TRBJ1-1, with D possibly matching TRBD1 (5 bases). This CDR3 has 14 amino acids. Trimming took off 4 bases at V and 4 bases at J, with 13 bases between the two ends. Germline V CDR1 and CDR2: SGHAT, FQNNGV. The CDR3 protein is CASSSRTQGTEAFF. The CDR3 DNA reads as TGTGCCAGCAGCTCCCGGACCCAGGGCACTGAAGCTTTCTTT.

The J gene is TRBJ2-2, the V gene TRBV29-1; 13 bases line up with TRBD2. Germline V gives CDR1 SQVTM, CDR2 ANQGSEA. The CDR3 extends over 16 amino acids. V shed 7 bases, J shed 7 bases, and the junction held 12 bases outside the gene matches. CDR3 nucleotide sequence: TGCAGCGCCGTACTAGCGGGAGGGCCCTCGGGCGGGGAGCTGTTTTTT. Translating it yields CSAVLAGGPSGGELFF.

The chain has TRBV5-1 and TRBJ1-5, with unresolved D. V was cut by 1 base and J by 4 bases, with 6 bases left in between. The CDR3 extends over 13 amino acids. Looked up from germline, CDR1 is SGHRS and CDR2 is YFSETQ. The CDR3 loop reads CASSLNGNQPQHF. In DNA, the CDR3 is TGCGCCAGCAGCTTGAACGGGAATCAGCCCCAGCATTTT. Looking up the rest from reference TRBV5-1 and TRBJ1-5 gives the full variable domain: KAGVTQTPRYLIKTRGQQVTLSCSPISGHRSVSWYQQTPGQGLQFLFEYFSETQRNKGNFPGRFSGRQFSNSRSEMNVSTLELGDSALYLCASSLNGNQPQHFGDGTRLSIL.